This is a list of T cell receptor beta chains from one sample in a study of shared clonotypes between healthy human individuals. Here immunoSEQ multiplex PCR was the method, and the copy in TCRdb shows in-frame clones only, minus some. The table records about 2.3 million clones, approximately 93% of them present only once. Sequencing was carried out using naive CD4+ T cells from PBMCs. The origin of the receptors is a man younger than 35 in good health. Some clones in this sample may be carry-over from other donors' samples. Both conserved end residues are part of each CDR3. The D gene is left open where the match is weak. Only some rows state a clone size, as once, few, many or a class for expanded clones.

TRBV19	-	TRBJ2-5	-	TGTGCCAGTAGTACCGACATATTCCAAGAGACCCAGTACTTC	CASSTDIFQETQYF
TRBV18	-	TRBJ1-5	-	TGTGCCAGCTCACCCATGGCTTATAGCAATCAGCCCCAGCATTTT	CASSPMAYSNQPQHF
TRBV28	-	TRBJ2-1	TRBD1	TGTGCCAGCAGCCTTCCCGACAGGGTAAATGAGCAGTTCTTC	CASSLPDRVNEQFF
TRBV9	-	TRBJ1-5	-	TGTGCCAGCAGCGTAGCTACAGGGTGGAGCAATCAGCCCCAGCATTTT	CASSVATGWSNQPQHF
TRBV28	-	TRBJ2-1	-	TGTGCCAGCAGTCTTGAATACAATGAGCAGTTCTTC	CASSLEYNEQFF
TRBV28	-	TRBJ1-5	-	TGTGCCAGCAGTGACCAGAGACGTCAGCCCCAGCATTTT	CASSDQRRQPQHF
TRBV27	-	TRBJ2-7	-	TGTGCCAGCAGTTTATTTAATCGAGGAGGGGGTCACACCTACGAGCAGTACTTC	CASSLFNRGGGHTYEQYF
TRBV19	-	TRBJ2-5	-	TGTGCCAGTAGTATAGCGGGGCGGAAAGAGACCCAGTACTTC	CASSIAGRKETQYF
TRBV28	-	TRBJ2-7	-	TGTGCCAGCAGTTTTGTAGGGGAACCGTACGAGCAGTACTTC	CASSFVGEPYEQYF
TRBV7-2	-	TRBJ1-1	-	TGTGCCAGCAGCTTAGAGGGGGACACTGAAGCTTTCTTT	CASSLEGDTEAFF
TRBV5-1	once	TRBJ2-3	-	TGCGCCAGCGGGGCGTGGGGGACAGATACGCAGTATTTT	CASGAWGTDTQYF
TRBV5-1	-	TRBJ2-7	-	TGCGCCAGCAGCTTGGTACCCCTACCGTACGAGCAGTACTTC	CASSLVPLPYEQYF
TRBV29-1	-	TRBJ1-1	-	TGCAGCGTTGCCGGGAGGTTGAACACTGAAGCTTTCTTT	CSVAGRLNTEAFF
TRBV6-5	-	TRBJ2-7	TRBD1	TGTGCCAGCAGTGCACCGGGACAGGGCTACGAGCAGTACTTC	CASSAPGQGYEQYF